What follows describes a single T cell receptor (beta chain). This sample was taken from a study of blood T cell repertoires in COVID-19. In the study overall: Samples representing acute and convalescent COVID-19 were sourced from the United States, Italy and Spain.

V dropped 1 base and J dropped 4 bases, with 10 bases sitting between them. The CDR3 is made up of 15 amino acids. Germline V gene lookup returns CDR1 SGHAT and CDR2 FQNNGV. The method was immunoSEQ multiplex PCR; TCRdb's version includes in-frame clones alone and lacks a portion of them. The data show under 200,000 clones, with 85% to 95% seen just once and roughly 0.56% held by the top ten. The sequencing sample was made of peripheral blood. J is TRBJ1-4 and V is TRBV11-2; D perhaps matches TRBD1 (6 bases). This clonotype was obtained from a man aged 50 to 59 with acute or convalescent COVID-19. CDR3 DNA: TGTGCCAGCAGCTTAGGGTGGACAGATAATGAAAAACTGTTTTTT. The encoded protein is CASSLGWTDNEKLFF.